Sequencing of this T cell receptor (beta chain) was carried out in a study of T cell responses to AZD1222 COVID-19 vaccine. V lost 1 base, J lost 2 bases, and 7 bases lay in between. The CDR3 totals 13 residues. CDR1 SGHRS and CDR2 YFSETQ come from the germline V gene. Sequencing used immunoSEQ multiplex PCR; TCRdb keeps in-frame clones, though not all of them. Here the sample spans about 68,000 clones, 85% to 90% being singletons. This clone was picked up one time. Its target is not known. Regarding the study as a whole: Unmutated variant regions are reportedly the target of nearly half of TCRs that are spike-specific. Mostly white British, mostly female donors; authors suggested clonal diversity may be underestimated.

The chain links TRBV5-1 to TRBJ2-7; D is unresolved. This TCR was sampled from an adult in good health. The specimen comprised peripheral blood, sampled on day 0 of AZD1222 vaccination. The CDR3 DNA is TGCGCCAGCAGCTTGACGGGTCCCTACGAGCAGTACTTC. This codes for CASSLTGPYEQYF.